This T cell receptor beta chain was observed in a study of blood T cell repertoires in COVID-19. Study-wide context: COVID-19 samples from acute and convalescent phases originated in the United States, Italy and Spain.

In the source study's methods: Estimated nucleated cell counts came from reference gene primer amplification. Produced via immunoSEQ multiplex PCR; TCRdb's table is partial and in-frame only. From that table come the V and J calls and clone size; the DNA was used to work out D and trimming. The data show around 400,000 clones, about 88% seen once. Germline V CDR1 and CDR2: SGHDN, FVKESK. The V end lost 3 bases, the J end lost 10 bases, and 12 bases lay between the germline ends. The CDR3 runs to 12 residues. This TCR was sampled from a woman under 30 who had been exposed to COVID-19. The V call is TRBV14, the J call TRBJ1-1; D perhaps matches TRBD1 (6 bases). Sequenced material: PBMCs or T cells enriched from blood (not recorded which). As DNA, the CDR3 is TGTGCCAGCAGCCACTTCCGGGACACAGCTTTCTTT. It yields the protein CASSHFRDTAFF.